This T cell receptor (beta chain) was retrieved from a study of cytomegalovirus exposure and HLA in healthy donors. Primers: 60 Vbeta forward and 13 Jbeta reverse. Repertoires were generated with immunoSEQ multiplex PCR, while TCRdb's copy carries only in-frame clones and drops some. The table has around 95,000 clones, approximately 82% seen once; the top ten hold 3% to 4%. General study points: A later analysis linked a missense variant in DCLRE1C to the trimming of TCR beta V and J genes. Versus the roughly 700-donor mean, an Asian-associated ancestry cluster reportedly showed fewer N-insertions in a later analysis.

From germline, CDR1 is LNHDA and CDR2 SQIVND (reference sequence). The V gene lost 2 bases and the J gene lost 1 base, with 6 bases spanning the gap. CDR3 size: 14 residues. This clone was detected only once. What it binds is unknown. The source material was PBMCs. The genes are TRBV19 and TRBJ1-5, with D perhaps TRBD1 (6 bases). This clonotype was sampled from a female donor in good health and CMV-seropositive. DNA for the CDR3: TGTGCCAGTAGTATACAGGGGAGCAATCAGCCCCAGCATTTT. Translating gives CASSIQGSNQPQHF.